A selection of T cell receptor beta chains follows, all from one sample in a study of regulatory T cells in long-lasting Graves disease. Each CDR3 protein is one row after TCRdb ran MiXCR on the multiplex PCR reads. This sample yields around 500,000 distinct CDR3 sequences, of which under 25% are seen a single time; about 8.3% belongs to the top ten. Sequencing was performed on peripheral blood mononuclear cells (PBMCs), taken when the disease was refractory, from a patient treated with antithyroid drugs. Every receptor here comes from a female donor with Graves disease. Each CDR3 is given with its conserved first and last residue. The order of the fields is CDR3 DNA, CDR3 protein, V gene, D gene, clone size, J gene. D genes are given only for firm matches. Size tells how often a clone was seen (once, few, many) or the class of an expanded clone, and some rows leave it out.

DNA: TGTGCCAGCAGCCCCGACGGCAGGGGACCATACTACGAGCAGTACTTC
CDR3: CASSPDGRGPYYEQYF
V: TRBV7-9
D: .
size: .
J: TRBJ2-7

DNA: TGTGCCATCAGTGAGGGGCGGCGGAGAGCTACCGGGGAGCTGTTTTTT
CDR3: CAISEGRRRATGELFF
V: TRBV10-3
D: .
size: many
J: TRBJ2-2

DNA: TGTGCCAGCAGCCGGACAGAAGCCAAAAACATTCAGTACTTC
CDR3: CASSRTEAKNIQYF
V: TRBV7-2
D: .
size: many
J: TRBJ2-4

DNA: TGCAGTGCTAGTTTGACCTCCTCCTACGAGCAGTACTTC
CDR3: CSASLTSSYEQYF
V: TRBV20-1
D: .
size: many
J: TRBJ2-7

DNA: TGCAGTGCTAGAGGTGGGGGTTGGGGTGACCAGTACTTC
CDR3: CSARGGGWGDQYF
V: TRBV20-1
D: .
size: .
J: TRBJ2-7

DNA: TGCGCCAGCAGCCCCGGGACAGATGCTTCACCCCTCCACTTT
CDR3: CASSPGTDASPLHF
V: TRBV4-1
D: TRBD1
size: many
J: TRBJ1-6

DNA: TGTGCCAGCACCCTCCGACAGGGGCGCGGCTACACCTTC
CDR3: CASTLRQGRGYTF
V: TRBV28
D: TRBD1
size: many
J: TRBJ1-2

DNA: TGTGCCAGCCACGGAACCACTGACTACGAGCAGTACTTC
CDR3: CASHGTTDYEQYF
V: TRBV2
D: .
size: many
J: TRBJ2-7

DNA: TGTGCCAGCATCCGGGACGGGGCCTCTACTGGAAACACCATATATTTT
CDR3: CASIRDGASTGNTIYF
V: TRBV6-1
D: .
size: .
J: TRBJ1-3

DNA: TGCGCCAGCAGCCCTAGGCCAGGACAAGGCTACACCTTC
CDR3: CASSPRPGQGYTF
V: TRBV5-1
D: .
size: few
J: TRBJ1-2

DNA: TGTGCCAGCAGCTCAATTTTGACTAGCGGGGACCCAGTAGGGTTCTTC
CDR3: CASSSILTSGDPVGFF
V: TRBV7-2
D: TRBD2
size: .
J: TRBJ2-5

DNA: TGTGCCAGCAACCACAGGGGCGCTGAAGCTTTCTTT
CDR3: CASNHRGAEAFF
V: TRBV6-2/TRBV6-3
D: TRBD1
size: few
J: TRBJ1-1

DNA: TGCAGTGCCCCGACAGGTCCCAATCAGTACTTC
CDR3: CSAPTGPNQYF
V: TRBV20-1
D: .
size: .
J: TRBJ2-4

DNA: TGTGCCAGCAGCCTCGGGACAGGGCGTCGGGCCAATGAGCAGTTCTTC
CDR3: CASSLGTGRRANEQFF
V: TRBV5-6
D: TRBD1
size: .
J: TRBJ2-1

DNA: TGTGCCAGCAGTTTACCCGGGGGAGCACAAGAGACCCAGTACTTC
CDR3: CASSLPGGAQETQYF
V: TRBV28
D: .
size: many
J: TRBJ2-5

DNA: TGTGCCAGCACCCCCATGGGACTAGCGGGAGCCATGAACACCGGGGAGCTGTTTTTT
CDR3: CASTPMGLAGAMNTGELFF
V: TRBV7-8
D: TRBD2
size: .
J: TRBJ2-2

DNA: TGCGCCAGCAGCTTGGGGGACGACGAGCAGTACTTC
CDR3: CASSLGDDEQYF
V: TRBV5-1
D: .
size: few
J: TRBJ2-7

DNA: TGTGCCAGCAGTGAATTTGCAGGGGGCACCGGGGAGCTGTTTTTT
CDR3: CASSEFAGGTGELFF
V: TRBV6-1
D: TRBD1
size: few
J: TRBJ2-2

DNA: TGTGCCAGCGGAACTTATCGCGGCGGGACAGCAACCCTAATGGATACGCAGTATTTT
CDR3: CASGTYRGGTATLMDTQYF
V: TRBV7-2
D: .
size: few
J: TRBJ2-3

DNA: TGTGCCAGCAGTTACTCGTCTAGCGGGAGTTACAATGAGCAGTTCTTC
CDR3: CASSYSSSGSYNEQFF
V: TRBV6-5
D: TRBD2
size: .
J: TRBJ2-1

DNA: TGCAGTGCTGTCGTCGGCGACGCGGGTGAAAAACTGTTTTTT
CDR3: CSAVVGDAGEKLFF
V: TRBV20-1
D: .
size: many
J: TRBJ1-4

DNA: TGTGCCAGCAGCGGGAGCGGACCCTCCTACGAGCAGTACTTC
CDR3: CASSGSGPSYEQYF
V: TRBV5-5
D: .
size: few
J: TRBJ2-7

DNA: TGTGCCAGCAGCTTAGGGGGAGGAACCACCGGGGAGCTGTTTTTT
CDR3: CASSLGGGTTGELFF
V: TRBV7-3
D: .
size: many
J: TRBJ2-2

DNA: TGTGCCAGCAGCCCATCAGGGGTCGAAAAACTGTTTTTT
CDR3: CASSPSGVEKLFF
V: TRBV7-9
D: .
size: few
J: TRBJ1-4

DNA: TGTGCCTGGAGTGGGGTTGGGGACAGGCCAAATCAGCCCCAGCATTTT
CDR3: CAWSGVGDRPNQPQHF
V: TRBV30
D: TRBD1
size: .
J: TRBJ1-5

DNA: TGTGCCTGGAAACTAGCGGGAGCCCACGAGCAGTACTTC
CDR3: CAWKLAGAHEQYF
V: TRBV30
D: TRBD2
size: .
J: TRBJ2-7

DNA: TGCGCCAGCAGCCAAGATCGAGTGGGGGCGCGAACTGAAGCTTTCTTT
CDR3: CASSQDRVGARTEAFF
V: TRBV4-1
D: .
size: few
J: TRBJ1-1

DNA: TGTGCCAGCAGTTTACGTCTAGCGGGAGACTTTCGAGAGACCCAGTACTTC
CDR3: CASSLRLAGDFRETQYF
V: TRBV28
D: TRBD2
size: many
J: TRBJ2-5

DNA: TGTGCCAGTAGTATACAGGGCGGCGCCGGGGAGCTGTTTTTT
CDR3: CASSIQGGAGELFF
V: TRBV19
D: .
size: few
J: TRBJ2-2